The 21 T cell receptor beta chains below were found in one sample sequenced in a study of cytomegalovirus exposure and HLA in healthy donors. Both 60 Vbeta primers and 13 Jbeta primers went into the PCR. Clones were read by immunoSEQ multiplex PCR, and TCRdb kept only the in-frame ones, dropping some. Among fewer than 300,000 clones listed, 80% were seen once. The material sequenced was PBMCs. The source is a girl aged 2-10 years in good health and CMV-seronegative.

The V and J genes are TRBV7-3 and TRBJ2-5; possible D gene TRBD2, 6 bases. The CDR3 extends over 13 amino acids. The germline gives CDR1 SGHTA, CDR2 FQGTGA. V lost 3 bases and J lost 5, with 10 bases in between. CDR3 loop: CASSLGGPETQYF. In DNA form, the CDR3 reads TGTGCCAGCAGCTTGGGGGGTCCGGAGACCCAGTACTTC.

The genes are TRBV7-2 and TRBJ2-5; a weak D match, TRBD1 (7 bases). The assigned J gene may be wrong: the sequence end matches TRBJ2-7 better. Per germline, CDR1 SGHTA and CDR2 FQGNSA. The CDR3 covers 17 residues. The CDR3 sequence is CASSLAGYRGLNYEQYF. The CDR3 nucleotides are TGTGCCAGCAGCTTAGCGGGATACAGGGGACTCAACTACGAGCAGTACTTC.

The CDR3 sequence is CASSIMANTEAFF. The CDR3 DNA sequence: TGTGCCAGTAGTATAATGGCGAACACTGAAGCTTTCTTT. The chain uses TRBV19 and TRBJ1-1; D not certain. Trimming pared 2 bases from V and 1 base from J, leaving 5 bases between. CDR3 length: 13 amino acids. CDR1 and CDR2 (germline): LNHDA, SQIVND (reference sequence).

Concerning this clone itself: Other DNA sequences within the sample encode an identical CDR3. The V gene is TRBV20-1, the J gene TRBJ2-5; TRBD1 is a possible D gene (5 bases). Germline CDR1 DFQATT, CDR2 SNEGSKA (reference sequence). The CDR3 is 11 residues long. Trimming removed 2 bases at V and 5 bases at J, with 6 bases between. This CDR3 reads CSARRQETQYF. The CDR3 DNA is TGCAGTGCTAGAAGACAGGAGACCCAGTACTTC.

V gene TRBV28 combines with J gene TRBJ2-7; no clear D gene. The V gene's germline CDR1 is MDHEN and CDR2 SYDVKM. The CDR3 has 17 residues. With 3 bases removed from V and 0 bases from J, the gap between germline ends came to 18 bases. The CDR3 nucleotides read TGTGCCAGCAGTTTTCCCATTACGACTGTGGGCTCCTACGAGCAGTACTTC. This translates into CASSFPITTVGSYEQYF.

This chain links TRBV6-5 with TRBJ2-1; D may be TRBD2 (5 bases). CDR1 MNHEY and CDR2 SVGAGI come from the germline V gene. Trimming pared 7 bases from V and 6 bases from J, leaving 16 bases between. This CDR3 region has 14 residues. The CDR3 reads CASIARAAGNEQFF. Here the CDR3 DNA reads TGTGCCAGCATTGCGAGGGCCGCGGGCAATGAGCAGTTCTTC.

V is TRBV28 and J is TRBJ1-5, with D tentatively TRBD1 (5 bases). CDR1 MDHEN and CDR2 SYDVKM come from the germline V gene. Trimming pared 6 bases from V and 1 base from J, leaving 16 bases between. The CDR3 is 16 amino acids. CDR3 coding DNA: TGTGCCAGCAGACAAGCCGTACAGGCGAGCAATCAGCCCCAGCATTTT. Translated, it gives CASRQAVQASNQPQHF.

This chain joins TRBV5-1 and TRBJ2-6; D perhaps matches TRBD1 (6 bases). Germline lookup yields CDR1 SGHRS and CDR2 YFSETQ. Trimming shortened V by 4 bases and J by 2 bases, and 16 bases separated the two germline ends. The CDR3 contains 17 residues. CDR3 in DNA: TGCGCCAGCAGCCCATATCAGGGGCGCACTGGGGCCAACGTCCTGACTTTC. Its protein product is CASSPYQGRTGANVLTF.

The chain employs TRBV5-1 and TRBJ1-6; TRBD1 aligns across 7 bases. This CDR3 region has 13 residues. Germline V gene data show CDR1 as SGHRS and CDR2 as YFSETQ. Unmatched junction bases numbered 4, after V lost 5 bases and J lost 8 bases. CDR3 protein: CASSLQGDSPLHF. Written as DNA, the CDR3 is TGCGCCAGCAGTTTGCAGGGGGATTCACCCCTCCACTTT.

This clone was recorded once. The J gene is TRBJ1-3, the V gene TRBV6-5; D gene ambiguous. The CDR3 contains 12 residues. Germline V lookup: CDR1 MNHEY, CDR2 SVGAGI. Trimming took 11 bases from V and 1 from J, leaving 9 bases between them. The CDR3 is CAGGPSGNTIYF. The CDR3 DNA is TGTGCCGGTGGCCCATCTGGAAACACCATATATTTT.

This chain links TRBV7-7 with TRBJ2-5; 8 positions agree with TRBD1. Trimming at V came to 5 bases and at J to 4 bases, leaving 6 bases not matched to a gene. Per the germline V gene, CDR1 is SSHAT and CDR2 is FNYEAQ (reference sequence). The length of the CDR3 is 14 residues. CDR3 residues: CASSAGQGGETQYF. In DNA form, the CDR3 reads TGTGCCAGCAGCGCAGGACAGGGCGGAGAGACCCAGTACTTC.

This chain uses TRBV28 with TRBJ1-1, with TRBD1 identical over 11 bases. The CDR3 has 15 amino acids. Germline CDR1 is MDHEN and CDR2 is SYDVKM. Trimming removed 5 bases from V and 3 bases from J; junction bases left unmatched: 5. The CDR3 spells CASSPGTGGDTEAFF. The CDR3 coding sequence is TGTGCCAGCAGTCCCGGGACAGGGGGGGACACTGAAGCTTTCTTT.

The chain carries TRBV18 and TRBJ2-5, with 8 bases that match TRBD2. The J call may be wrong; the DNA end is better matched by TRBJ2-7. The CDR3 contains 14 residues. Germline assignment: CDR1 KGHSH and CDR2 LQKENI. The CDR3 reads CASSPRYSGIEQYF. The CDR3, as DNA: TGTGCCAGCTCACCACGATATAGCGGGATCGAGCAGTACTTC.

The genes are TRBV27 and TRBJ2-3, with D perhaps matching TRBD1 (6 bases). V was cut by 5 bases and J by 0 bases, with 9 bases left in between. In germline, CDR1 is MNHEY, CDR2 SMNVEV (reference sequence). The CDR3 is made up of 14 amino acids. The CDR3 reads CASSNRVSTDTQYF. DNA for the CDR3: TGTGCCAGCAGTAACAGGGTCAGCACAGATACGCAGTATTTT.

This clone has a handful of counts. The V and J genes are TRBV30 and TRBJ2-5; 12 bases are a match to TRBD2. This CDR3 is built from 16 residues. Germline V gene data show CDR1 as GTSNPN and CDR2 as SVGIG (reference sequence). The V and J ends lost 0 bases and 1 base, in that order; junction bases with no gene match: 3. CDR3 protein: CAWSVTSGGLQETQYF. The CDR3 DNA reads TGTGCCTGGAGTGTCACTAGCGGGGGGCTCCAAGAGACCCAGTACTTC.

The genes are TRBV30 and TRBJ1-2; 8 bases are shared with TRBD1. V was pared by 5 bases and J by 8 bases, with 10 bases of the junction left unmatched. CDR1 is GTSNPN, CDR2 SVGIG, per germline (reference sequence). The CDR3 sequence is 13 residues long. The CDR3 loop is CAWDRGGNGGYTF. The CDR3 coding sequence is TGTGCCTGGGACAGGGGAGGCAATGGAGGCTACACCTTC. Full variable domain (remainder filled in from reference TRBV30 and TRBJ1-2): SQTIHQWPATLVQPVGSPLSLECTVEGTSNPNLYWYRQAAGRGLQLLFYSVGIGQISSEVPQNLSASRPQDRQFILSSKKLLLSDSGFYLCAWDRGGNGGYTFGSGTRLTVV.

The chain uses TRBV27 and TRBJ1-2, with TRBD1 matching over 8 bases. CDR3 length: 13 residues. Germline V gene data show CDR1 as MNHEY and CDR2 as SMNVEV (reference sequence). The V segment lost 1 base and the J segment 7 bases; nucleotides outside the gene matches: 2. CDR3 amino acids: CASSLYTGGGYTF. DNA of the CDR3: TGTGCCAGCAGTTTATACACAGGGGGTGGCTACACCTTC.

The rearrangement uses TRBV6-1 and TRBJ2-1, with 9 bases fitting TRBD1. This CDR3 region has 15 residues. CDR1 MNHNS and CDR2 SASEGT come from the germline V gene. The CDR3 loop is CAHKPGTGSFNEQFF. The CDR3 DNA reads as TGTGCACACAAACCCGGGACAGGGTCTTTCAATGAGCAGTTCTTC.

V and J are TRBV28 and TRBJ1-2; possible D gene TRBD1, 6 bases. Per the germline V gene, CDR1 is MDHEN and CDR2 is SYDVKM. The germline V and J ends were trimmed by 4 bases and 6 bases, with 12 bases remaining between them. The CDR3 has 13 amino acids. This chain's CDR3 is CASSSRQANGYTF. The CDR3 DNA reads TGTGCCAGCAGTTCCCGACAGGCGAATGGCTACACCTTC.

V gene TRBV15 combines with J gene TRBJ2-6; possible D gene TRBD1, 5 bases. CDR3 length equals 17 residues. Trimming left V 2 bases short and J 0 bases short, with 11 bases between. Germline loops: CDR1 LNHNV, CDR2 YYDKDF (reference sequence). The CDR3 DNA is TGTGCCACCAGCAGAAGGCAGGGAACCTCTGGGGCCAACGTCCTGACTTTC. As protein: CATSRRQGTSGANVLTF.

This clone appeared a few times. V gene TRBV6-4 combines with J gene TRBJ2-3; TRBD2 aligns across 7 bases. V shed 0 bases, J shed 1 base, and the junction held 4 bases outside the gene matches. Germline-derived CDR1 and CDR2 are MRHNA and SNTAGT. The CDR3 loop spans 16 amino acids. This CDR3 reads CASSDSRGYGTDTQYF. CDR3 bases: TGTGCCAGCAGTGACTCGCGGGGGTACGGCACAGATACGCAGTATTTT.